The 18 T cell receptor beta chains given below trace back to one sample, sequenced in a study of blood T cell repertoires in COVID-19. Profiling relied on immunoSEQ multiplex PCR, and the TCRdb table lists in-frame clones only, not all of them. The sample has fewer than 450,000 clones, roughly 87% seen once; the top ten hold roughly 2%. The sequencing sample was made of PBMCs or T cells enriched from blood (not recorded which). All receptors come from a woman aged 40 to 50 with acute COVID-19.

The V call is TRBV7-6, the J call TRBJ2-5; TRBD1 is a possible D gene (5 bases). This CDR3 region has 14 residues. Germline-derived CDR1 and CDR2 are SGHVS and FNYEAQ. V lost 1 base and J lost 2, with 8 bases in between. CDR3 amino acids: CASSLVQGQETQYF. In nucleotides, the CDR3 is TGTGCCAGCAGCTTAGTTCAGGGACAAGAGACCCAGTACTTC.

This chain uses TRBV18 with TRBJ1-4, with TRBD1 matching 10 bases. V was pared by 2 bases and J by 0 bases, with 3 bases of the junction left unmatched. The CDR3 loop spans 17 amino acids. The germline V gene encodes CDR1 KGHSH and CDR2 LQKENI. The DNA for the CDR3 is TGTGCCAGCTCACCATCAGGACAGGGGGCAACTAATGAAAAACTGTTTTTT. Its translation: CASSPSGQGATNEKLFF.

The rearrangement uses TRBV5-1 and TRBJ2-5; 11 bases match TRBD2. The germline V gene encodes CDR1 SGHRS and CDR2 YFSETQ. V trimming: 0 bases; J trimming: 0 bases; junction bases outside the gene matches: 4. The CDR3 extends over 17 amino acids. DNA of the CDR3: TGCGCCAGCAGCTTGGTGGCTAGCGGGGGGAACCAAGAGACCCAGTACTTC. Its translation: CASSLVASGGNQETQYF. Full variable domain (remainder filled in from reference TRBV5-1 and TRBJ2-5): KAGVTQTPRYLIKTRGQQVTLSCSPISGHRSVSWYQQTPGQGLQFLFEYFSETQRNKGNFPGRFSGRQFSNSRSEMNVSTLELGDSALYLCASSLVASGGNQETQYFGPGTRLLVL.

CDR3 DNA: TGTGCCAGTGCACAGGGTTGGGATCAGCCCCAGCATTTT. This codes for CASAQGWDQPQHF. This chain uses TRBV18 with TRBJ1-5; possible D gene TRBD1, 6 bases. Germline assignment: CDR1 KGHSH and CDR2 LQKENI. The V end was cut by 9 bases, the J end by 5 bases, with 14 bases between. The CDR3 covers 13 residues. The whole variable domain, remainder taken from reference TRBV18 and TRBJ1-5, is NAGVMQNPRHLVRRRGQEARLRCSPMKGHSHVYWYRQLPEEGLKFMVYLQKENIIDESGMPKERFSAEFPKEGPSILRIQQVVRGDSAAYFCASAQGWDQPQHFGDGTRLSIL.

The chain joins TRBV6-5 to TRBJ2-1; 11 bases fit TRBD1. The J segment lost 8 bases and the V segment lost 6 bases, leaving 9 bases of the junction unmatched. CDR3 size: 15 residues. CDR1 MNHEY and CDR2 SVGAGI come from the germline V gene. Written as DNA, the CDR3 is TGTGCCAGCAGGGTTCCGGGACAGGGGGACCATGAGCAGTTCTTC. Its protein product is CASRVPGQGDHEQFF.

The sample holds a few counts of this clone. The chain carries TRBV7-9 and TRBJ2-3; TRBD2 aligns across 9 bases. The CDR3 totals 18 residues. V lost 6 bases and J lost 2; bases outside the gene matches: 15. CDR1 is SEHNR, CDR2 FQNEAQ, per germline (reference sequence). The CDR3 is CASRPKWGLADYTDTQYF. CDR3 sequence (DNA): TGTGCCAGCAGACCCAAGTGGGGACTAGCAGATTACACAGATACGCAGTATTTT.

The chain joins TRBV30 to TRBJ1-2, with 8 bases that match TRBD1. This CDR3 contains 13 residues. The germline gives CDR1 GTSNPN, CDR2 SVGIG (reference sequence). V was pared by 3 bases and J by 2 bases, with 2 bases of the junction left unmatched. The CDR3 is CAWRDRENYGYTF. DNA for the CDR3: TGTGCCTGGAGGGACAGGGAGAACTATGGCTACACCTTC.

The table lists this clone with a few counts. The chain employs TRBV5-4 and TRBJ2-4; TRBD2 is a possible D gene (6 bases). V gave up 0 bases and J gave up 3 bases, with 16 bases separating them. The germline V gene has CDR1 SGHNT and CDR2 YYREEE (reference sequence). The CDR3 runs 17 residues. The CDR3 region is CASSLAVSPGGKNIQYF. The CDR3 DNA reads TGTGCCAGCAGCTTGGCGGTTTCACCCGGGGGCAAAAACATTCAGTACTTC.

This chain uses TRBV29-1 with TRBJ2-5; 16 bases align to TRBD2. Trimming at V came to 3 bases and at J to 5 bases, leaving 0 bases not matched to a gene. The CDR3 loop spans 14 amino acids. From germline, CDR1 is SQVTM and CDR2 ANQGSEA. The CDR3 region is CSVEGLAGGETQYF. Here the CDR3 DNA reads TGCAGCGTTGAGGGACTAGCGGGGGGGGAGACCCAGTACTTC.

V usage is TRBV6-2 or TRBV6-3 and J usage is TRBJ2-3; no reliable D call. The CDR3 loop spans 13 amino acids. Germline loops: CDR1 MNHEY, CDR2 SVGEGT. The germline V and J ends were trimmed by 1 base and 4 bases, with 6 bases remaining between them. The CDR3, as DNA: TGTGCCAGCAGTTACTACGGTGCAGATACGCAGTATTTT. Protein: CASSYYGADTQYF.

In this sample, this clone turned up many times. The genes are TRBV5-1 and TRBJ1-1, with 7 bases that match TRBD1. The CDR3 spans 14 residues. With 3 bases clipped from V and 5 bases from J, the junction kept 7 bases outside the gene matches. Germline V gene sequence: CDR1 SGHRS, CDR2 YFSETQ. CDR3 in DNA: TGCGCCAGCAGCTATCGACAGGGTAGGACTGAAGCTTTCTTT. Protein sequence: CASSYRQGRTEAFF.

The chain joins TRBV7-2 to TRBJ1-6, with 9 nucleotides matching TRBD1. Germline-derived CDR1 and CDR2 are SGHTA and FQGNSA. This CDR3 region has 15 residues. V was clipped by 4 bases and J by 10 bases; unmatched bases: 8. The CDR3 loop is CASSSPDRGSSPLHF. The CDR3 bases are TGTGCCAGCAGCTCCCCGGACAGGGGATCCTCACCCCTCCACTTT.

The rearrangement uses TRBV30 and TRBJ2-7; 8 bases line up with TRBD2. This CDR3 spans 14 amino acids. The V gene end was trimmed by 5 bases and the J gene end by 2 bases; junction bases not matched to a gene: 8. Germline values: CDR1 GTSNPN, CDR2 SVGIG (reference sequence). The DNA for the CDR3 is TGTGCCTGGTCCGCAGCGGGGGAGACCTACGAGCAGTACTTC. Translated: CAWSAAGETYEQYF. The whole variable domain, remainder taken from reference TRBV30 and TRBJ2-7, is SQTIHQWPATLVQPVGSPLSLECTVEGTSNPNLYWYRQAAGRGLQLLFYSVGIGQISSEVPQNLSASRPQDRQFILSSKKLLLSDSGFYLCAWSAAGETYEQYFGPGTRLTVT.

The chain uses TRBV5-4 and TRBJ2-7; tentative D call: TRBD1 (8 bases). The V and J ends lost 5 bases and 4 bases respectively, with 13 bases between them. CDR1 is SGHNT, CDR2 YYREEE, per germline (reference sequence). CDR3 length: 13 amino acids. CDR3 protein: CASRPQGGYEQYF. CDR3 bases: TGTGCCAGCAGACCACAGGGGGGGTACGAGCAGTACTTC.

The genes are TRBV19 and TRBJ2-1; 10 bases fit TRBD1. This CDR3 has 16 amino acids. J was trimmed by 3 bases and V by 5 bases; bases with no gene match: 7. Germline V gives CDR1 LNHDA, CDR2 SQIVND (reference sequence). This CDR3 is CASSSRGTGVYNEQFF. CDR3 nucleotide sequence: TGTGCCAGTAGTTCCCGCGGGACAGGGGTCTACAATGAGCAGTTCTTC.

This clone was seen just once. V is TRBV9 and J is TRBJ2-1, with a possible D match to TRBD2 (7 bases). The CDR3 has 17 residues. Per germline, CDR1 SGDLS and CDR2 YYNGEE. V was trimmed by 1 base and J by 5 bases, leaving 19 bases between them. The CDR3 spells CASSVYGGRGANNEQFF. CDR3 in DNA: TGTGCCAGCAGCGTATATGGGGGCCGGGGGGCAAACAATGAGCAGTTCTTC.

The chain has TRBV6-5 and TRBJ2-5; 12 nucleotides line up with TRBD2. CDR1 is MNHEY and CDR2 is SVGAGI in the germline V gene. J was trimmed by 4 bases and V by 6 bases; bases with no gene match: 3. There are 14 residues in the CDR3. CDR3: CASRRLAGVETQYF. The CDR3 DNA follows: TGTGCCAGCAGGAGACTAGCGGGGGTAGAGACCCAGTACTTC.

The DNA of the CDR3 is TGTGCCACCAGCAGAAAGACAGGGGTTAATTCACCCCTCCACTTT. It yields the protein CATSRKTGVNSPLHF. The genes are TRBV15 and TRBJ1-6; TRBD1 aligns across 8 bases. This CDR3 comprises 15 residues. Looked up from germline, CDR1 is LNHNV and CDR2 is YYDKDF (reference sequence). Unmatched junction bases numbered 3, after V lost 2 bases and J lost 6 bases.